The entry below gives a single TCR beta chain sequence along with its context. What it binds is unknown. Germline assignment: CDR1 SGHNT and CDR2 YYREEE (reference sequence). The V end lost 0 bases, the J end lost 3 bases, and 10 bases lay between the germline ends. The CDR3 totals 14 residues. The study enrolled ophthalmopathy donors with moderate-to-severe activity, CAS ≥3, NOSPECS ≥4 and duration under 3 months. Patients were diagnosed from clinical symptoms, serum thyroxine, TRAb, thyroid ultrasound and orbital computed tomography. This sample is drawn from a study of Graves' ophthalmopathy and Graves' hyperthyroidism. Study as a whole: Samples of peripheral blood were obtained at initial diagnosis, prior to treatment of any kind.

Using RNA transcripts, the TCR beta CDR3 regions were amplified. After a first-round RT-PCR with HTBI primers, a second-round multiplex PCR was run. TCRdb reprocessed the multiplex PCR reads via MiXCR and lists one record per CDR3 protein. The sample lists some 750,000 distinct CDR3 sequences, roughly 40% occurring once. Study-wide results and caveats: Clonotypes were expanded in thyroid at above 0.001 frequency, and most also appeared in blood.

Sequenced: peripheral blood. The rearrangement links TRBV5-4 to TRBJ2-7; D might be TRBD1 (5 bases). The sequence came from an adult man with Graves' ophthalmopathy. CDR3 sequence reads: CASSLASGLYEQYF. CDR3 nucleotides: TGTGCCAGCAGCTTGGCGTCAGGGCTCTACGAGCAGTACTTC.